A single sample is the source of the 11 T cell receptor beta chains below, sequenced in a study of T cell responses to AZD1222 COVID-19 vaccine (dated by TCRdb to the early 2020s). Libraries were built with the immunoSEQ multiplex PCR assay. TCRdb holds this immuneACCESS table with in-frame rearrangements only. Some clones are missing; in checked studies, unresolved V genes explain under half, and the rest has no known cause. The sample table records 52,000 or so clones; about 88% of these occur just once. Roughly a quarter of the sample goes to the ten largest clones. The intended sense of this specimen's time point label: baseline before first vaccination. The sample consisted of peripheral blood, taken on day 0 of AZD1222 vaccination. These receptors all stem from an adult in good health.

V usage is TRBV30 and J usage is TRBJ1-1, with a weak D call TRBD1 (5 bases). CDR1 and CDR2 (germline): GTSNPN, SVGIG (reference sequence). V dropped 4 bases and J dropped 7 bases, with 19 bases sitting between them. The CDR3 is made up of 14 amino acids. The CDR3 nucleotides read TGTGCCTGGACCTACCGGGGCCCAGGAGATGAAGCTTTCTTT. It specifies CAWTYRGPGDEAFF.

This chain uses TRBV6-4 with TRBJ1-5; D gene ambiguous. This CDR3 is 13 amino acids long. V lost 4 bases, J lost 2 bases, and 6 bases lay in between. Germline CDR1 and CDR2: MRHNA and SNTAGT. DNA of the CDR3: TGTGCCAGCAGTGTGGGAGGCAATCAGCCCCAGCATTTT. Protein product: CASSVGGNQPQHF.

The rearrangement uses TRBV5-4 and TRBJ2-2; D possibly corresponds to TRBD2 (6 bases). CDR1 and CDR2 (germline): SGHNT, YYREEE (reference sequence). Trimming took 1 base from V and 5 from J, leaving 15 bases between them. The CDR3 extends over 16 amino acids. CDR3 coding DNA: TGTGCCAGCAGCTTGCCGCCGGGAGCCAGAACCGGGGAGCTGTTTTTT. This sequence encodes CASSLPPGARTGELFF.

The chain recombines TRBV6-1 with TRBJ1-5; D uncertain. Deletions cut 0 bases from V and 1 base from J, with 4 bases between. Germline CDR1 is MNHNS and CDR2 is SASEGT. The CDR3 is made up of 14 amino acids. Here the CDR3 reads CASSEATSNQPQHF. In nucleotides, the CDR3 is TGTGCCAGCAGTGAAGCGACCAGCAATCAGCCCCAGCATTTT.

This clone was detected once. The chain is built from TRBV6-5 and TRBJ2-7; 7 nucleotides agree with TRBD2. The CDR3 runs 14 residues. Germline CDR1 and CDR2: MNHEY and SVGAGI. The J segment lost 7 bases and the V segment lost 8 bases, leaving 14 bases of the junction unmatched. The CDR3 reads CASSVGLPSGEQYF. The CDR3 DNA follows: TGTGCCAGCTCCGTGGGACTACCCTCGGGTGAGCAGTACTTC.

This clone occurred once. V usage is TRBV9 and J usage is TRBJ1-6; 8 nucleotides agree with TRBD1. Trimming removed 7 bases from V and 7 bases from J; junction bases left unmatched: 7. The CDR3 totals 14 residues. CDR1 SGDLS and CDR2 YYNGEE come from the germline V gene. CDR3 coding DNA: TGTGCCAGCGCGGCAGGGGGCCAGAATTCACCCCTCCACTTT. Residues: CASAAGGQNSPLHF.

This clone was seen a handful of times. This chain connects TRBV4-2 to TRBJ2-7, with D perhaps matching TRBD2 (5 bases). CDR3 length: 14 residues. Germline loops: CDR1 LGHNA, CDR2 YNFKEQ. V was cut by 0 bases and J by 4 bases, with 10 bases left in between. The CDR3 DNA follows: TGTGCCAGCAGCCAAGATCGTCTAGCTTACGAGCAGTACTTC. Protein sequence: CASSQDRLAYEQYF.

This chain links TRBV5-1 with TRBJ2-1, with 7 nucleotides matching TRBD2. The germline V gene has CDR1 SGHRS and CDR2 YFSETQ. V trimming: 3 bases; J trimming: 7 bases; junction bases outside the gene matches: 7. The CDR3 is made up of 14 amino acids. The CDR3 DNA reads as TGCGCCAGCAGCTATGAGGGAGGGGTGAATGAGCAGTTCTTC. Residues: CASSYEGGVNEQFF.

This chain uses TRBV15 with TRBJ2-1; 7 nucleotides line up with TRBD2. The V and J ends lost 0 bases and 1 base, in that order; junction bases with no gene match: 6. CDR1 is LNHNV, CDR2 YYDKDF, per germline (reference sequence). This CDR3 has 17 residues. The CDR3 coding sequence is TGTGCCACCAGCAGAGATCCAGCGGGATTGTCCTACAATGAGCAGTTCTTC. It yields the protein CATSRDPAGLSYNEQFF.

The V and J genes are TRBV30 and TRBJ2-1; 11 bases are shared with TRBD2. CDR1 GTSNPN and CDR2 SVGIG come from the germline V gene (reference sequence). After removal of 0 bases from V and 8 bases from J, the junction contained 15 bases not matched to a gene. CDR3 size: 18 residues. CDR3: CAWSVRASTSGKFDEQFF. The CDR3 region has the DNA TGTGCCTGGAGTGTACGGGCGTCGACTAGCGGGAAATTCGATGAGCAGTTCTTC. Based on the CDR3 plus reference TRBV30 and TRBJ2-1, the full variable domain is SQTIHQWPATLVQPVGSPLSLECTVEGTSNPNLYWYRQAAGRGLQLLFYSVGIGQISSEVPQNLSASRPQDRQFILSSKKLLLSDSGFYLCAWSVRASTSGKFDEQFFGPGTRLTVL.

The J gene is TRBJ2-5, the V gene TRBV11-3, with 7 bases identical to TRBD1. The V and J ends lost 5 bases and 5 bases, in that order; junction bases with no gene match: 8. CDR1 and CDR2 from the germline V gene are SGHNT and YENEEA. The CDR3 contains 14 residues. The CDR3 DNA sequence: TGTGCCAGCAGCCAAGACAGGGTTGGGGAGACCCAGTACTTC. Amino acid sequence: CASSQDRVGETQYF.